Presented here are 9 T cell receptor beta chains from one specimen sequenced in a study of shared clonotypes between healthy human individuals. Sequenced by immunoSEQ multiplex PCR; TCRdb stores in-frame clones only, minus some. The profile covers about 490,000 clones, with over 65% appearing a single time and under 15% taken by the ten largest. Sequencing used PBMCs. These receptors were collected from a woman aged 40 to 55 in good health. Some clones in this sample may be carry-over from other donors' samples.

The chain couples TRBV2 to TRBJ1-1; D call uncertain. This CDR3 comprises 13 residues. From germline, CDR1 is SNHLY and CDR2 FYNNEI. V shed 7 bases and J shed 6 bases, with 15 bases lying between them. The CDR3 DNA reads TGTGCCAGCAAGCCGGGAGGGAATGCTGAAGCTTTCTTT. It is translated as CASKPGGNAEAFF.

About this clone itself: The same CDR3 is also encoded by other DNA sequences in this sample. V and J are TRBV7-2 and TRBJ2-5, with 9 bases identical to TRBD1. The CDR3 extends over 16 amino acids. With 5 bases clipped from V and 4 bases from J, the junction kept 11 bases outside the gene matches. The germline V gene encodes CDR1 SGHTA and CDR2 FQGNSA. The chain's CDR3 is CASSRRQGEGGETQYF. Here the CDR3 DNA reads TGTGCCAGCAGCAGAAGACAGGGGGAAGGAGGAGAGACCCAGTACTTC.

The chain joins TRBV9 to TRBJ1-1; unclear D gene. CDR3 length: 14 residues. Between the trimmed V and J ends, which lost 4 bases and 1 base, there was a span of 11 bases. Germline assignment: CDR1 SGDLS and CDR2 YYNGEE. DNA of the CDR3: TGTGCCAGCAGCCTCGCTCCGGGGAACACTGAAGCTTTCTTT. Translated: CASSLAPGNTEAFF.

The CDR3 sequence: CASSLGESSGAQETQYF. The CDR3 DNA reads as TGTGCCAGCAGCTTAGGAGAGAGTAGCGGGGCTCAAGAGACCCAGTACTTC. The chain recombines TRBV7-9 with TRBJ2-5; 8 bases are a match to TRBD2. CDR1 SEHNR and CDR2 FQNEAQ come from the germline V gene (reference sequence). The CDR3 runs 17 residues. Trimming took 1 base from V and 2 from J; bases not matched to a gene: 9.

This clone was seen a handful of times. The chain employs TRBV28 and TRBJ1-2, with D unresolved. The CDR3 consists of 12 residues. V was clipped by 5 bases and J by 4 bases, with 8 bases between them. Germline V lookup: CDR1 MDHEN, CDR2 SYDVKM. CDR3 in amino acids: CASSQLSYGYTF. The CDR3 DNA sequence: TGTGCCAGCAGTCAGCTTTCCTATGGCTACACCTTC.

About this clone: It is likely a read error: a sequence one base away is far more abundant. Different DNA sequences within this sample yield the same CDR3. The chain recombines TRBV29-1 with TRBJ2-5; D might be TRBD1 (6 bases). Germline V gives CDR1 SQVTM, CDR2 ANQGSEA. The CDR3 covers 14 residues. The CDR3 DNA reads as TGTAGCGTTGGGGGCGGGCAGGTCGCGGAGACCCAGTACTTC. This gives the protein CSVGGGQVAETQYF.

The chain employs TRBV10-3 and TRBJ2-5; TRBD1 matches at 9 bases. J was trimmed by 0 bases and V by 8 bases; bases with no gene match: 1. From germline, CDR1 is ENHRY and CDR2 SYGVKD. The CDR3 runs to 13 residues. CDR3 nucleotides: TGTGCCATCGGGACAGGGCACCAAGAGACCCAGTACTTC. Protein sequence: CAIGTGHQETQYF.

V is TRBV5-1 and J is TRBJ2-7, with 8 bases matching TRBD2. The J segment lost 0 bases and the V segment lost 4 bases, leaving 3 bases of the junction unmatched. CDR1 is SGHRS, CDR2 YFSETQ, per germline. The CDR3 covers 14 residues. The DNA of the CDR3 is TGCGCCAGCAGCAGCGGGAGAGCCTCCTACGAGCAGTACTTC. Encoded protein: CASSSGRASYEQYF.

The gene calls are TRBV2 and TRBJ2-7; D possibly corresponds to TRBD2 (5 bases). The CDR3 is 11 residues long. The germline CDR1 and CDR2 sequences are SNHLY and FYNNEI. V was cut by 8 bases and J by 6 bases, with 11 bases left in between. The CDR3 DNA reads as TGTGCCAGCCTGGGAGCTGGCGAGCAGTACTTC. It yields the protein CASLGAGEQYF.